This TCR beta chain emerged from a study of control samples from healthy donors and cancer patients. Germline V CDR1 and CDR2: MGHRA, YSYEKL. The CDR3 covers 16 residues. J was trimmed by 1 base and V by 1 base; bases with no gene match: 6. Clones were read by immunoSEQ multiplex PCR, and TCRdb kept only the in-frame ones, dropping some. The data contain around 90,000 clones, roughly 84% of them seen just once; the ten biggest clones take up 2% to 2.5%. The gene calls are TRBV4-1 and TRBJ1-1, with 7 bases identical to TRBD1. This TCR was sampled from a woman in her thirties or forties in good health. The sample comprised blood. Written as DNA, the CDR3 is TGCGCCAGCAGCCAAGGGCCAGGGGGGGGGAACACTGAAGCTTTCTTT. This sequence encodes CASSQGPGGGNTEAFF.